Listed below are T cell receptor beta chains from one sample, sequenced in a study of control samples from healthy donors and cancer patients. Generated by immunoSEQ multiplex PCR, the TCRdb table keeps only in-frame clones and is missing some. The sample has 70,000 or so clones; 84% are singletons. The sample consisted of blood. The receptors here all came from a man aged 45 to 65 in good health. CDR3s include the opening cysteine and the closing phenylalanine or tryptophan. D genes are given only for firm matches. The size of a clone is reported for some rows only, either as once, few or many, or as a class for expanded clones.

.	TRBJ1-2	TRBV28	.	CASTQGGYGYTF	TGTGCCTCAACCCAGGGAGGCTATGGCTACACCTTC
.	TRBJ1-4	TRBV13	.	CASSIGGLGNEKLFF	TGTGCCAGCAGCATTGGCGGTTTGGGTAATGAAAAACTGTTTTTT
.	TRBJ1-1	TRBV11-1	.	CASSPLTVLVNTEAFF	TGTGCCAGCAGCCCGCTGACAGTTCTTGTGAACACTGAAGCTTTCTTT
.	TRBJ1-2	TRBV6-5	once	CASSYSISDYGYTF	TGTGCCAGCAGTTACTCGATTTCAGACTATGGCTACACCTTC
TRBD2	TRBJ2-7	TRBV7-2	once	CASSLATSGTYEQYF	TGTGCCAGCAGCTTAGCGACTAGCGGAACCTACGAGCAGTACTTC
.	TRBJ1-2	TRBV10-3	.	CAISDGAGYTF	TGTGCCATCAGTGATGGGGCTGGCTACACCTTC
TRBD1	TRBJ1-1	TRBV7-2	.	CASRRAGGLNTEAFF	TGTGCCAGCAGACGCGCAGGGGGCTTGAACACTGAAGCTTTCTTT
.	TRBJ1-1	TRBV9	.	CASSVGDGARGAFF	TGTGCCAGCAGCGTAGGAGACGGGGCCAGGGGTGCTTTCTTT
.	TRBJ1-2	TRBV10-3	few	CAISERTPYGYTF	TGTGCCATCAGTGAGAGGACACCGTATGGCTACACCTTC
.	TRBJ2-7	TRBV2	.	CASSEQAKSHYEQYF	TGTGCCAGCAGTGAACAGGCGAAGAGCCACTACGAGCAGTACTTC
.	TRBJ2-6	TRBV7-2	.	CATKGGSGANVLTF	TGTGCCACTAAGGGCGGGTCTGGGGCCAACGTCCTGACTTTC
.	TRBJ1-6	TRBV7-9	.	CASSLGIAPLHF	TGTGCCAGCAGCTTAGGCATTGCACCCCTCCACTTT
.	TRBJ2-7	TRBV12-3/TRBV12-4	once	CASSYRVGGEQYF	TGTGCCAGCAGTTACAGGGTGGGCGGCGAGCAGTACTTC
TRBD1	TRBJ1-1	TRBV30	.	CAWSAWGTGESTEAFF	TGTGCCTGGAGTGCATGGGGGACAGGGGAAAGCACTGAAGCTTTCTTT
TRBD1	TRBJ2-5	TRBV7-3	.	CASSSLQGVEETQYF	TGTGCCAGCAGCTCGCTACAGGGGGTCGAAGAGACCCAGTACTTC
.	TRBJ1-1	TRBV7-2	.	CASSFREEAFF	TGTGCCAGCAGCTTTAGGGAGGAAGCTTTCTTT
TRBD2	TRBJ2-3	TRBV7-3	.	CASSSSGGGTDTQYF	TGTGCCAGCAGCTCTAGCGGGGGTGGAACAGATACGCAGTATTTT
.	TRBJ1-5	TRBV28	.	CASSPTGTYQPQHF	TGTGCCAGCAGTCCGACCGGGACCTATCAGCCCCAGCATTTT
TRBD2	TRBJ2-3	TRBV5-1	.	CASNLDAGVGTDTQYF	TGCGCCAGCAACTTGGACGCGGGAGTTGGCACAGATACGCAGTATTTT
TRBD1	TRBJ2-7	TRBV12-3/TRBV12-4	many	CASSFNRGREQYF	TGTGCCAGCAGTTTTAACAGGGGGCGCGAGCAGTACTTC
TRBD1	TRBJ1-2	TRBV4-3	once	CASSQGPGTGGSGYTF	TGCGCCAGCAGCCAAGGCCCCGGGACAGGGGGGTCAGGCTACACCTTC
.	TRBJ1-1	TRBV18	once	CASSPPIVAEAFF	TGTGCCAGCTCACCCCCGATAGTTGCTGAAGCTTTCTTT
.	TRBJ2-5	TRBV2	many	CASSEETQYF	TGTGCCAGCAGTGAAGAGACCCAGTACTTC
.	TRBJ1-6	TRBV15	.	CATSRGDLYNSPLHF	TGTGCCACCAGCAGAGGGGACCTCTATAATTCACCCCTCCACTTT
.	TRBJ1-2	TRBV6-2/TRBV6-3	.	CASSSPGTPGIAGNYGYTF	TGTGCCAGCAGTTCACCGGGGACTCCTGGCATCGCTGGAAACTATGGCTACACCTTC
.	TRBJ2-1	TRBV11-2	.	CASSLGMGGPAYNEQFF	TGTGCCAGCAGCTTAGGTATGGGGGGGCCCGCCTACAATGAGCAGTTCTTC
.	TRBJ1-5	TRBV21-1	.	CAFHRGLNQPQHF	TGTGCCTTCCACAGGGGACTCAATCAGCCCCAGCATTTT
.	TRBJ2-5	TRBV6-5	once	CASSKQKETQYF	TGTGCCAGCAGTAAACAGAAAGAGACCCAGTACTTC
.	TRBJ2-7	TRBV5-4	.	CASSRGGAPSSYEQYF	TGTGCCAGCAGCCGCGGCGGCGCGCCTAGCTCCTACGAGCAGTACTTC
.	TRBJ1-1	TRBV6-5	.	CASSRYTEAFF	TGTGCCAGCAGTAGGTACACTGAAGCTTTCTTT
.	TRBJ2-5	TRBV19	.	CASRERGKETQYF	TGTGCCAGTAGAGAGAGGGGGAAAGAGACCCAGTACTTC
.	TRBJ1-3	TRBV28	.	CASTPAGMGNTIYF	TGTGCCAGCACCCCCGCCGGAATGGGAAACACCATATATTTT
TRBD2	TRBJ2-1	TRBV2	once	CASSESGRHEQFF	TGTGCCAGCAGTGAAAGCGGGAGACATGAGCAGTTCTTC
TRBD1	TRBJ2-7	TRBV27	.	CASSRGQGVSYEQYF	TGTGCCAGCAGCCGCGGACAGGGGGTCTCCTACGAGCAGTACTTC
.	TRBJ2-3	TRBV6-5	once	CASTSSSTDTQYF	TGTGCCAGCACTAGCAGTAGCACAGATACGCAGTATTTT
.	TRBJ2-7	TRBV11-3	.	CASTSRAPEQYF	TGTGCCAGCACCTCTAGGGCGCCGGAGCAGTACTTC
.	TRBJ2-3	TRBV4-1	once	CASSPFIDTDTQYF	TGCGCCAGCAGCCCCTTCATTGACACAGATACGCAGTATTTT
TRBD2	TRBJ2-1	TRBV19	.	CASNSGRGYNEQFF	TGTGCCAGTAATAGCGGGAGAGGCTACAATGAGCAGTTCTTC
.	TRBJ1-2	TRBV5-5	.	CASSLEQVVNGYTF	TGTGCCAGCAGCTTGGAACAGGTCGTCAATGGCTACACCTTC
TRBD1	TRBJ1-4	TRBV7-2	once	CASSQGQGAEKLFF	TGTGCCAGCAGCCAAGGACAGGGGGCGGAAAAACTGTTTTTT
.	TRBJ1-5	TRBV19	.	CASSAGRPASNQPQHF	TGTGCCAGTAGTGCGGGACGGCCTGCGAGCAATCAGCCCCAGCATTTT
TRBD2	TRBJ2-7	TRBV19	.	CASRISGSSYEQYF	TGTGCCAGTAGAATTAGCGGGAGCTCCTACGAGCAGTACTTC
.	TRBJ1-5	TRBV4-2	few	CASSQEPIGNPPNQPQHF	TGTGCCAGCAGCCAAGAGCCCATCGGTAATCCCCCCAATCAGCCCCAGCATTTT
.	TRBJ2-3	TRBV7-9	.	CASSPTSGVGTDTQYF	TGTGCCAGCAGCCCCACCTCGGGAGTGGGCACAGATACGCAGTATTTT